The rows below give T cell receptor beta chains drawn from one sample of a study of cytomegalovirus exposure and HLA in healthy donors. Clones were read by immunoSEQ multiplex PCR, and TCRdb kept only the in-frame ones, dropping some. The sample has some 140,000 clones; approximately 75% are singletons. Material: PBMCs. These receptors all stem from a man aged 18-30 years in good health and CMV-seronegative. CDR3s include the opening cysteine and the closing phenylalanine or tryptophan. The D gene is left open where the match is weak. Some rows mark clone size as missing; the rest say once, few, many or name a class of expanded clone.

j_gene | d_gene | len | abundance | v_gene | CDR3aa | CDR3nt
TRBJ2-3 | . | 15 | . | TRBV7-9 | CASSWDAGVPDTQYF | TGTGCCAGCAGCTGGGATGCAGGGGTCCCAGATACGCAGTATTTT
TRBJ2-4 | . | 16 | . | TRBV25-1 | CASSEQPGQGKNSQYF | TGTGCCAGCAGTGAACAGCCGGGACAAGGCAAAAACAGTCAGTACTTC
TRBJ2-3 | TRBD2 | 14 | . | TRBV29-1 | CSVGGTSFADTQYF | TGCAGCGTTGGTGGGACTAGTTTTGCAGATACGCAGTATTTT
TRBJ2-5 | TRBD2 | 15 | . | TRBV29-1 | CSVEFSGLAEETQYF | TGCAGCGTTGAATTTTCGGGACTAGCGGAAGAGACCCAGTACTTC
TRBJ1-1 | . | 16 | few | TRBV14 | CASSQDEWHKNTEAFF | TGTGCCAGCAGCCAAGATGAATGGCATAAGAACACTGAAGCTTTCTTT
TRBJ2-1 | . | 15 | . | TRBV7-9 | CSSSSTRPSYNEQFF | TGTTCCAGCAGTTCGACTAGACCCTCCTACAATGAGCAGTTCTTC
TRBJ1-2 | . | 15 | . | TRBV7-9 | CASSLALLEQHGYTF | TGTGCCAGCAGCTTAGCGTTGTTGGAGCAGCATGGCTACACCTTC
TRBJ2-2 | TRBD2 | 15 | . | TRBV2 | CASKAGLANTGELFF | TGTGCCAGCAAGGCCGGACTAGCGAACACCGGGGAGCTGTTTTTT
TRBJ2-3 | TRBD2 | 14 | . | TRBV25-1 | CASSESGGTDTQYF | TGTGCCAGCAGTGAAAGCGGGGGCACAGATACGCAGTATTTT
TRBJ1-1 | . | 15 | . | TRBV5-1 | CASSLVGQQFTEAFF | TGCGCCAGCAGCTTGGTAGGACAGCAATTCACTGAAGCTTTCTTT
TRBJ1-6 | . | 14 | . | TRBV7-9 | CASSLVPDNSPLHF | TGTGCCAGCAGCTTAGTTCCGGATAATTCACCCCTCCACTTT
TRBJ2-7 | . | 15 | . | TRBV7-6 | CASSLEGARTYEQYF | TGTGCCAGCAGCTTAGAAGGGGCCAGAACCTACGAGCAGTACTTC
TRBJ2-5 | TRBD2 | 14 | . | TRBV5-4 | CASSPGLAVETQYF | TGTGCCAGCAGCCCGGGACTAGCGGTAGAGACCCAGTACTTC
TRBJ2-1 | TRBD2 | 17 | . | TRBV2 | CASSEGLAGSSYNEQFF | TGTGCCAGCAGTGAAGGGCTAGCGGGGAGCTCCTACAATGAGCAGTTCTTC
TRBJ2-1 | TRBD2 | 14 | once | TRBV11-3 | CASSSTSGRYEQFF | TGTGCCAGCAGCTCCACTAGCGGGAGGTATGAGCAGTTCTTC
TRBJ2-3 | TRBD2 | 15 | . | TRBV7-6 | CASSQIAGGGDTQYF | TGTGCCAGCAGCCAGATAGCGGGGGGCGGAGATACGCAGTATTTT
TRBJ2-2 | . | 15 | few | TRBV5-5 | CASSLGPQGTGELFF | TGTGCCAGCAGCTTGGGACCCCAGGGAACCGGGGAGCTGTTTTTT
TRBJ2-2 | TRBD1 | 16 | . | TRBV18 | CASSPQQGASAGELFF | TGTGCCAGCTCACCACAACAGGGGGCATCAGCCGGGGAGCTGTTTTTT
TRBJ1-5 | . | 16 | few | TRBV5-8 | CASSFPGGARNQPQHF | TGTGCCAGCAGCTTCCCGGGGGGGGCCCGCAATCAGCCCCAGCATTTT
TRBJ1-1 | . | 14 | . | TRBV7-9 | CASSPVRGNTEAFF | TGTGCCAGCAGCCCTGTTCGGGGGAACACTGAAGCTTTCTTT
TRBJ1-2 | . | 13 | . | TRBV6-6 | CASRPGTNYGYTF | TGTGCCAGCAGACCCGGGACAAACTATGGCTACACCTTC
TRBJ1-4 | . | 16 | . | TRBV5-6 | CASRLGGGAISEKLFF | TGTGCCAGCAGGTTGGGAGGAGGGGCGATTTCTGAAAAACTGTTTTTT
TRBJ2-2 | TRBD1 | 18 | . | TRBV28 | CASSLLPGQGRFTGELFF | TGTGCCAGCAGTTTACTCCCCGGACAGGGTAGATTCACCGGGGAGCTGTTTTTT
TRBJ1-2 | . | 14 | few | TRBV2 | CASSVEGEYYGYTF | TGTGCCAGCAGTGTGGAGGGAGAGTACTATGGCTACACCTTC
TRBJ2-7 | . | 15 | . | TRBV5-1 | CASKKWWTDSYEQYF | TGCGCCAGCAAGAAGTGGTGGACAGACTCCTACGAGCAGTACTTC
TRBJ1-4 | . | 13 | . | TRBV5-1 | CASSLEGGGKLFF | TGCGCCAGCAGCTTGGAAGGCGGGGGTAAACTGTTTTTT
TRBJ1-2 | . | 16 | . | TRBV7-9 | CASSFDGGGRNYGYTF | TGTGCCAGCAGCTTTGACGGGGGGGGGCGCAACTATGGCTACACCTTC
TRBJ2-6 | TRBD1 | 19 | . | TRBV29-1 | CSVELGPRGQYSGANVLTF | TGCAGCGTTGAACTGGGCCCTCGGGGACAGTACTCTGGGGCCAACGTCCTGACTTTC
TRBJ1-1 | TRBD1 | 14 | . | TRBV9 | CASSVVGGGTEAFF | TGTGCCAGCAGCGTAGTAGGGGGCGGCACTGAGGCTTTCTTT
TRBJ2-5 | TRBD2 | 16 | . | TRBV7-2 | CASTPGAGGARETQYF | TGTGCCAGCACCCCCGGAGCGGGGGGCGCCAGGGAGACCCAGTACTTC
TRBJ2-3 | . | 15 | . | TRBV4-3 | CASSPDAGQADTQYF | TGCGCCAGCAGCCCTGATGCAGGGCAGGCAGATACGCAGTATTTT
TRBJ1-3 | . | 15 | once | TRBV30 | CAWAQDSSSGNTIYF | TGTGCCTGGGCTCAGGACTCAAGCTCTGGAAACACCATATATTTT
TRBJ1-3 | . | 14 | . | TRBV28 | CASSLRQPGNTIYF | TGTGCCAGCAGTTTAAGACAGCCTGGAAACACCATATATTTT
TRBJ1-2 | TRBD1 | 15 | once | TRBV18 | CASSPDRVNLRGYTF | TGTGCCAGCTCACCTGACAGGGTAAATTTGCGTGGCTACACCTTC
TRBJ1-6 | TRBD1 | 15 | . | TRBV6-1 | CASAYEGAGNSPLHF | TGTGCCAGCGCGTATGAGGGGGCGGGGAATTCACCCCTCCACTTT
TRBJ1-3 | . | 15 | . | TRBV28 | CASSFHSNSGNTIYF | TGTGCCAGCAGTTTCCATAGTAACTCTGGAAACACCATATATTTT
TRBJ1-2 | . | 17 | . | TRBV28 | CASSLGGREGALYGYTF | TGTGCCAGCAGTTTGGGGGGACGGGAGGGCGCTTTGTATGGCTACACCTTC
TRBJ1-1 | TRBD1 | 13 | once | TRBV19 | CASSRDRTTEAFF | TGTGCCAGTAGCCGGGACAGGACCACTGAAGCTTTCTTT
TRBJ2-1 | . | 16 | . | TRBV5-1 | CASSLGAAGEYNEQFF | TGCGCCAGCAGCTTGGGGGCGGCAGGGGAATACAATGAGCAGTTCTTC
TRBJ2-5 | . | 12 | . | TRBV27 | CASSPGQETQYF | TGTGCCAGCAGCCCAGGACAAGAGACCCAGTACTTC
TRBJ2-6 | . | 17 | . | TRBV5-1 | CASSLGHSSSGANVLTF | TGCGCCAGCAGCTTGGGACACAGCAGCTCTGGGGCCAACGTCCTGACTTTC
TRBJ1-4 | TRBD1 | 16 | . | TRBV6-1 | CASSAGTGDVSEKLFF | TGTGCCAGCAGTGCGGGGACAGGGGATGTTAGTGAAAAACTGTTTTTT
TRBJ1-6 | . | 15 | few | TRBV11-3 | CASSLVWQANSPLHF | TGTGCCAGCAGCTTAGTATGGCAGGCCAATTCACCCCTCCACTTT
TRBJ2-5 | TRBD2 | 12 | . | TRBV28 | CASTGGRETQYF | TGTGCCAGCACGGGGGGGCGAGAGACCCAGTACTTC
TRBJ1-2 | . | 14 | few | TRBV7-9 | CASSLGQENYGYTF | TGTGCCAGCAGCTTAGGACAGGAGAACTATGGCTACACCTTC
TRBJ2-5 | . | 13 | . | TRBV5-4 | CASSLTGEETQYF | TGTGCCAGCAGCTTAACGGGGGAAGAGACCCAGTACTTC
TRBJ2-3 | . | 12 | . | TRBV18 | CASSPQTDTQYF | TGTGCCAGCTCACCCCAGACAGATACGCAGTATTTT
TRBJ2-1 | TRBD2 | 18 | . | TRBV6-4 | CASSNHPNGLAGYNEQFF | TGTGCCAGCAGTAACCACCCGAACGGACTAGCGGGCTACAATGAGCAGTTCTTC
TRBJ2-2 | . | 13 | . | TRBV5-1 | CASSPGNTGELFF | TGCGCCAGCAGCCCAGGGAACACCGGGGAGCTGTTTTTT
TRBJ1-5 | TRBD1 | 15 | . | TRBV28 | CASSAPGQGDQPQHF | TGTGCCAGCAGTGCCCCGGGACAGGGGGATCAGCCCCAGCATTTT
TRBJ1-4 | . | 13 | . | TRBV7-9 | CASSRGLNEKLFF | TGTGCCAGCAGCCGTGGACTTAATGAAAAACTGTTTTTT
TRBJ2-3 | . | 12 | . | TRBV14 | CASSPLADTQYF | TGTGCCAGCAGCCCCCTAGCAGATACGCAGTATTTT
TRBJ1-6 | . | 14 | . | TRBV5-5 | CASSLTGSNSPLHF | TGTGCCAGCAGCTTGACAGGGTCAAATTCACCCCTCCACTTT
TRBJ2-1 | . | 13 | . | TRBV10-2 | CASIASSYNEQFF | TGCGCCAGCATTGCCAGCTCCTACAATGAGCAGTTCTTC
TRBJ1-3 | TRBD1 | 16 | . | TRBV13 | CASSPNRGLSGNTIYF | TGTGCCAGCAGTCCTAACAGGGGACTTTCTGGAAACACCATATATTTT
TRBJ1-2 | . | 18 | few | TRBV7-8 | CASSLEEGDPFRTGGYTF | TGTGCCAGCAGCTTAGAAGAGGGGGACCCCTTTAGGACTGGTGGCTACACCTTC
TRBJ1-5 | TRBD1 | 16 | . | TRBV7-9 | CASSPGQPISNQPQHF | TGTGCCAGCAGCCCGGGACAGCCGATTAGCAATCAGCCCCAGCATTTT